This entry concerns a single TCR beta chain. The data derive from a study of blood T cell repertoires in COVID-19. Across the study: PBMCs, B-cell-depleted T cells, or T cells provided the cDNA or gDNA that made up the material.

V lost 2 bases and J lost 4, with 12 bases in between. CDR3 length: 15 amino acids. Germline V CDR1 and CDR2: LNHDA, SQIVND (reference sequence). The Seattle patients, enrolled during active infection, were followed longitudinally. As originally analysed: The assay estimated nucleated cells by amplifying reference gene primers. Using immunoSEQ multiplex PCR, the repertoire was profiled, and TCRdb retains in-frame clones only, with some absent. That table supplies the V and J calls and clone size; D and trimming were determined from the DNA. Among some 200,000 clones listed, 94% were seen once. Specimen: peripheral blood. The genes are TRBV19 and TRBJ2-1, with a tentative D call TRBD1 (6 bases). The TCR was taken from a man younger than 45 with COVID-19, enrolled during active disease. In DNA form, the CDR3 reads TGTGCCAGTAGTATAAGCACGGACAGTTACAATGAGCAGTTCTTC. It encodes CASSISTDSYNEQFF.